These T cell receptor beta chains were read from a single sample in a study of blood T cell repertoires in COVID-19. Produced via immunoSEQ multiplex PCR; TCRdb's table is partial and in-frame only. The sample gives hundreds of thousands of clones, about nine tenths of which show up once; approximately 2.5% is in the top ten. The specimen was PBMCs or T cells enriched from blood (not recorded which). The receptors stem from a man in his fifties or sixties who had recovered from COVID-19. CDR3s include the opening cysteine and the closing phenylalanine or tryptophan. Each record gives: clone size, D gene, V gene, J gene, CDR3 DNA, CDR3 protein. D genes are given only for firm matches. Clone size is given for some rows only: seen once, a few or many times, or a class if the clone is expanded.

clone_size: NA; d_call: TRBD2; v_call: TRBV7-8; j_call: TRBJ2-3; cdr3_nt: TGTGCCACCCAGGGACTAGCGGGGATAGGGAGCACAGATACGCAGTATTTT; cdr3_aa: CATQGLAGIGSTDTQYF
clone_size: NA; d_call: TRBD1; v_call: TRBV6-6; j_call: TRBJ2-2; cdr3_nt: TGTGCCAGCAGTCACAGGGGGCCGCACACCGGGGAGCTGTTTTTT; cdr3_aa: CASSHRGPHTGELFF
clone_size: NA; d_call: NA; v_call: TRBV7-6; j_call: TRBJ1-3; cdr3_nt: TGTGCCAGCAGCTTAACCGCAGGGTCAGGAAACACCATATATTTT; cdr3_aa: CASSLTAGSGNTIYF
clone_size: few; d_call: NA; v_call: TRBV7-3; j_call: TRBJ2-3; cdr3_nt: TGTGCCAGCAGCTTAGGGCTAGCAACTTTCACAGATACGCAGTATTTT; cdr3_aa: CASSLGLATFTDTQYF
clone_size: NA; d_call: TRBD1; v_call: TRBV6-2/TRBV6-3; j_call: TRBJ1-2; cdr3_nt: TGTGCCAGCAGTTTGGGACAGCCCCTTAACTATGGCTACACCTTC; cdr3_aa: CASSLGQPLNYGYTF
clone_size: NA; d_call: TRBD2; v_call: TRBV5-1; j_call: TRBJ2-2; cdr3_nt: TGCGCCAGCAGCTTCTGGACTAGCGGGAGTTCGGGTAGCACCGGGGAGCTGTTTTTT; cdr3_aa: CASSFWTSGSSGSTGELFF
clone_size: NA; d_call: TRBD2; v_call: TRBV27; j_call: TRBJ2-7; cdr3_nt: TGTGCCAGCAGTGGGACTAGCGGGTTCTCCTACGAGCAGTACTTC; cdr3_aa: CASSGTSGFSYEQYF
clone_size: NA; d_call: TRBD2; v_call: TRBV19; j_call: TRBJ2-7; cdr3_nt: TGTGCCAGTAGACCCGGACTAGCGGACGGCTACGAGCAGTACTTC; cdr3_aa: CASRPGLADGYEQYF
clone_size: NA; d_call: NA; v_call: TRBV3-1/TRBV3-2; j_call: TRBJ2-6; cdr3_nt: TGTGCCAGCGGGCTTGAAGTCAACGTCCTGACTTTC; cdr3_aa: CASGLEVNVLTF
clone_size: NA; d_call: NA; v_call: TRBV12-3/TRBV12-4; j_call: TRBJ1-1; cdr3_nt: TGTGCCAGCAGTTTATTTATCACTGAAGCTTTCTTT; cdr3_aa: CASSLFITEAFF
clone_size: NA; d_call: NA; v_call: TRBV5-1; j_call: TRBJ1-2; cdr3_nt: TGCGCCAGCAGCCTCGGGACAACTAACTATGGCTACACCTTC; cdr3_aa: CASSLGTTNYGYTF
clone_size: NA; d_call: NA; v_call: TRBV18; j_call: TRBJ1-2; cdr3_nt: TGTGCCAGCTCACCGACAGAAGGCTACACCTTC; cdr3_aa: CASSPTEGYTF
clone_size: NA; d_call: NA; v_call: TRBV9; j_call: TRBJ2-2; cdr3_nt: TGTGCCAGCAGCCCTCGTACGTCTAGCACCGGGGAGCTGTTTTTT; cdr3_aa: CASSPRTSSTGELFF
clone_size: few; d_call: TRBD1; v_call: TRBV9; j_call: TRBJ2-1; cdr3_nt: TGTGCCAGCAGCGTATCAGGGACAGGGTACAATGAGCAGTTCTTC; cdr3_aa: CASSVSGTGYNEQFF
clone_size: NA; d_call: NA; v_call: TRBV7-3; j_call: TRBJ2-1; cdr3_nt: TGTGCCAGCAGCGCACCCGACGGGGGGCGGCAGTTCTTC; cdr3_aa: CASSAPDGGRQFF
clone_size: NA; d_call: NA; v_call: TRBV30; j_call: TRBJ1-3; cdr3_nt: TGTGCCTGGAGTCCGTCTCTGAGCTCTGGAAACACCATATATTTT; cdr3_aa: CAWSPSLSSGNTIYF
clone_size: NA; d_call: TRBD1; v_call: TRBV7-9; j_call: TRBJ1-2; cdr3_nt: TGTGCCAGCAGCCATAGCCTCCGGGACAGGGTCTATGGCTACACCTTC; cdr3_aa: CASSHSLRDRVYGYTF